What follows describes a single T cell receptor beta chain. V lost 4 bases to trimming and J lost 4 bases, with 7 bases between them. The CDR3 sequence is 13 residues long. Only in-frame clones appear in the TCRdb table, and some are missing; sequencing was by immunoSEQ multiplex PCR. The sample contains 60,000 to 75,000 clones, more than 75% of which appear only once. The data are from a study of blood T cell repertoires in COVID-19. Study overall: From T cells, B-cell-depleted T cells, or PBMCs came the material, which was cDNA or gDNA.

This TCR derives from a middle-aged man with active COVID-19. This chain connects TRBV12-3 or TRBV12-4 to TRBJ2-2; TRBD2 might be the D (5 bases). The specimen was peripheral blood. The CDR3, as DNA: TGTGCCAGCAGTTCTGGACTCACCGGGGAGCTGTTTTTT. Protein sequence: CASSSGLTGELFF.